This T cell receptor beta chain came from a study of T cell responses to AZD1222 COVID-19 vaccine listed by TCRdb under 2021. The study in broad terms: AZD1222 recipients whose second dose came at about 4 weeks and those whose second dose came at about 12 weeks were combined into one group, since spike-specific TCR depth and breadth did not differ between the two schedules. A total of over 230 trial participants underwent TCR sequencing, of whom 207 had received two doses of AZD1222 and 26 had received two doses of the MenACWY control vaccine. Trial participants were enrolled into age subgroups of 18-55, 56-69 and 70-plus years, which contained about 160, 30 and 59 TCR-sequenced participants, respectively.

The time point label of this sample denotes: baseline before first vaccination. Vaccinee samples came from UK trials COV001 and COV002, including a single-blind randomized controlled phase 2/3 trial of AZD1222 (ChAdOx1 nCoV-19) in healthy adults. For TCRbeta chain sequencing, PBMC samples were collected from trial participants at day 0 and at day 28 after the second dose. V is cut back by 0 bases and J by 7 bases, with 9 bases in the junction unmatched. Taken from cysteine to phenylalanine, the CDR3 has 17 residues. The kept DNA is CDR3 alone, 51 bases in frame from the first base. Based on the germline V gene, the CDR1 and CDR2 sequences are SGHTA and FQGNSA. The CDR3 regions of human TCRbeta chains were analyzed by immunosequencing. The original methods were these. TCRs in the repertoires were matched against a reference library of SARS-CoV-2-specific TCRs that had been generated with the MIRA antigen-specificity platform. Breadth was defined as the fraction of unique TCRs that were SARS-CoV-2-associated, and depth was defined as the fraction of total T cells that were SARS-CoV-2-associated. Using the MIRA data, every spike-specific TCR was mapped to the spike region that the TCR reacted to and assigned to either a CD4 or a CD8 class. Log10-transformed breadth and depth values were compared by one-way ANOVA with Sidak's multiple comparisons tests. Imported from immuneACCESS, the table was reduced by TCRdb to in-frame sequences with V and J called. These copies leave out some clones; in studies compared against another copy, an unresolved V gene accounts for under half, and the cause of the remainder is not known. That table supplies the V and J calls and clone size; D and trimming were determined from the DNA. The sample includes approximately 120,000 clones, with about 88% observed a single time. Of the sample, approximately 17% falls within the top ten clones.

Concerning this clone itself: The specificity of this receptor is unknown. Per-base qualities were not stored, and no clone one base away is much larger.

On the study overall, not on this receptor specifically: After two AZD1222 doses, both the breadth and the depth of spike-specific TCRs were significantly higher than at day 0 and than in MenACWY recipients. Only six AZD1222 recipients were SARS-CoV-2 seropositive at baseline, limiting conclusions about previously exposed vaccinees. Reportedly, close to half of the unique spike-specific TCRs recognized epitopes lying outside the regions that are mutated in the B.1.351 and B.1.1.7 variants. In the small 56-69-year group, the increase in depth fell short of significance, most likely because of low power. Vaccine-associated CD4 TCRs spanned the whole spike protein, with dominant responses in regions 160-218 and 743-854. Participants were mostly white British and included more females than males, and it was suggested by the authors that clonal diversity may have been underestimated. No day 14 peak-response samples were available, so repertoires were characterized only after the peak T cell response.

This specimen consisted of peripheral blood, obtained on day 0 of AZD1222 vaccination. The rearrangement joined TRBV7-2 to TRBJ2-2; TRBD2 agrees with 9 junctional bases. The receptor was isolated from an adult in good health. The nucleotide sequence reads as follows: TGTGCCAGCAGCTTAGCGGTGGCGGGAGGGAAAAGCGGGGAGCTGTTTTTT. This is translated as CASSLAVAGGKSGELFF.